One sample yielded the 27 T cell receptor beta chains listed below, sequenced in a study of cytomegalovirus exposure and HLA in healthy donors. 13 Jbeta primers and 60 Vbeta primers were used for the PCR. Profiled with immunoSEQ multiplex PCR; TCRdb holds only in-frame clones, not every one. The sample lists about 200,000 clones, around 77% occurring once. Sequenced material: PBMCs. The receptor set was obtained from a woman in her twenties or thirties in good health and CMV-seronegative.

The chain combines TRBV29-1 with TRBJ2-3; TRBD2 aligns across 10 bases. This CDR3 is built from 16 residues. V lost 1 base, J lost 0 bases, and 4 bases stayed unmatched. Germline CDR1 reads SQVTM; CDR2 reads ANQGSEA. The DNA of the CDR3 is TGCAGCGTTGAAGGTGTGACTAGCGGGAGCACAGATACGCAGTATTTT. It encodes CSVEGVTSGSTDTQYF.

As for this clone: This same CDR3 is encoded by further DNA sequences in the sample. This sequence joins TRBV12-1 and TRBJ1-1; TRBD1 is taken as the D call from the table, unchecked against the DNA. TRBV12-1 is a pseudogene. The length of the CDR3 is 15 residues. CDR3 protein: CASSFGGTDNTEAFF. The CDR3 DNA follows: TGTGCCAGCAGCTTTGGAGGGACAGATAACACTGAAGCTTTCTTT.

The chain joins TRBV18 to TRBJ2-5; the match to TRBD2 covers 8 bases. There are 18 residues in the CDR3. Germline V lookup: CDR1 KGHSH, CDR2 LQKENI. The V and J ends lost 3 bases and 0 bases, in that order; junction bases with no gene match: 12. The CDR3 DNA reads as TGTGCCAGCTCACCTGCTCGATCTAGCGGGCAGTACCAAGAGACCCAGTACTTC. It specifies CASSPARSSGQYQETQYF.

CDR3 coding DNA: TGTGCCAGCAGCGTAAATCTGGGGCCCTACGAGCAGTACTTC. Protein sequence: CASSVNLGPYEQYF. The chain joins TRBV7-2 to TRBJ2-7; possible D gene TRBD1, 5 bases. V gave up 5 bases and J gave up 2 bases, with 13 bases separating them. This CDR3 region has 14 residues. Germline CDR1 and CDR2: SGHTA and FQGNSA.

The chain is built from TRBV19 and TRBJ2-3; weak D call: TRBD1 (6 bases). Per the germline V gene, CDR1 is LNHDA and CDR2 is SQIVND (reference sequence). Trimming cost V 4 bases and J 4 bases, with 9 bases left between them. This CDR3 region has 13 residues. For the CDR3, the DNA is TGTGCCAGTAGTACCCGACAGGCAGATACGCAGTATTTT. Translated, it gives CASSTRQADTQYF.

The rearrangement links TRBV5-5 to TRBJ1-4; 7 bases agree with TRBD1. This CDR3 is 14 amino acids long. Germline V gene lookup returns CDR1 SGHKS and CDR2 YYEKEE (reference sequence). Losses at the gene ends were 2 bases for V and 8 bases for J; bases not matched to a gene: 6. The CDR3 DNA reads TGTGCCAGCAGCTTTACAGGGGTGGAAGAAAAACTGTTTTTT. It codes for CASSFTGVEEKLFF. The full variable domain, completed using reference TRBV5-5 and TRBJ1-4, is DAGVTQSPTHLIKTRGQQVTLRCSPISGHKSVSWYQQVLGQGPQFIFQYYEKEERGRGNFPDRFSARQFPNYSSELNVNALLLGDSALYLCASSFTGVEEKLFFGSGTQLSVL.

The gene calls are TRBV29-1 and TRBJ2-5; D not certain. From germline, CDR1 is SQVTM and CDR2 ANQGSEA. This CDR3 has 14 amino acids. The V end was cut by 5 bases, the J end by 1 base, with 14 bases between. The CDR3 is CSVYRQLFQETQYF. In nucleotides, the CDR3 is TGCAGCGTTTACAGACAATTATTCCAAGAGACCCAGTACTTC.

The CDR3 nucleotides read TGCGCCAGCAGCCACGCAGGGGGGACATTCTACAATGAGCAGTTCTTC. Amino acid sequence: CASSHAGGTFYNEQFF. The chain has TRBV4-1 and TRBJ2-1, with TRBD1 as a possible D gene (7 bases). The CDR3 contains 16 residues. V shed 3 bases and J shed 3 bases, with 15 bases lying between them. The germline V gene has CDR1 MGHRA and CDR2 YSYEKL.

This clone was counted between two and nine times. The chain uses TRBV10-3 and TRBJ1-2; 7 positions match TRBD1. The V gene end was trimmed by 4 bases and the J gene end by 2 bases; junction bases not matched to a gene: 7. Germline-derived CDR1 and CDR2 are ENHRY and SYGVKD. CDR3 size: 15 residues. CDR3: CAISARQGVNYGYTF. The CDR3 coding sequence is TGTGCCATCAGTGCCCGACAGGGTGTAAACTATGGCTACACCTTC.

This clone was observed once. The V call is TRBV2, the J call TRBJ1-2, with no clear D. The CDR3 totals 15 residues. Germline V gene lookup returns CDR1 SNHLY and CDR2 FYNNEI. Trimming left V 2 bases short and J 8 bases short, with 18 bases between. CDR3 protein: CASSEYRRGVGGYTF. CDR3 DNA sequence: TGTGCCAGCAGTGAATATCGGCGGGGTGTGGGCGGCTACACCTTC.

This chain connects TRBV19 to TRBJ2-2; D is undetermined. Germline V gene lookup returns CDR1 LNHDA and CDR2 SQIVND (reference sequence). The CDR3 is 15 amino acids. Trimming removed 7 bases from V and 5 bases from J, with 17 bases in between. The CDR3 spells CASTPQVEGTGELFF. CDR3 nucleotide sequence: TGTGCCAGTACCCCCCAGGTGGAAGGAACCGGGGAGCTGTTTTTT. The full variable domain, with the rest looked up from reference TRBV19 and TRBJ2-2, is DGGITQSPKYLFRKEGQNVTLSCEQNLNHDAMYWYRQDPGQGLRLIYYSQIVNDFQKGDIAEGYSVSREKKESFPLTVTSAQKNPTAFYLCASTPQVEGTGELFFGEGSRLTVL.

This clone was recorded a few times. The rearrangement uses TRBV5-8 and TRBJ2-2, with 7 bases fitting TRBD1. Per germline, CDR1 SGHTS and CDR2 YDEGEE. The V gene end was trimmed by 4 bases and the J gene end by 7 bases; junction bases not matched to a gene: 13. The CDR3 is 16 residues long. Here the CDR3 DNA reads TGTGCCAGCAGCGGATACTTGGGACAGTATGTCGGGGAGCTGTTTTTT. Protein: CASSGYLGQYVGELFF.

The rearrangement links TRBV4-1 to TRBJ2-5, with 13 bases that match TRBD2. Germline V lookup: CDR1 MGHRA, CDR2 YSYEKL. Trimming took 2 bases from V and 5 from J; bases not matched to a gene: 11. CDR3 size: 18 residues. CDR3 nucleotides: TGCGCCAGCAGCCAAAGACTAGCGGGAGGTGTCGTTAAGGAGACCCAGTACTTC. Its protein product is CASSQRLAGGVVKETQYF.

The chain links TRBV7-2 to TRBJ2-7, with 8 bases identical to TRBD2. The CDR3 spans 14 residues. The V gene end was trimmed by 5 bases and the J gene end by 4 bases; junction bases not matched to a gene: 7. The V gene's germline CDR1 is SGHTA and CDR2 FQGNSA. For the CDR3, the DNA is TGTGCCAGCAGCCTAACTAGCGGACCTTACGAGCAGTACTTC. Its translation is CASSLTSGPYEQYF. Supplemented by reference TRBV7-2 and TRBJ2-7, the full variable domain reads GAGVSQSPSNKVTEKGKDVELRCDPISGHTALYWYRQSLGQGLEFLIYFQGNSAPDKSGLPSDRFSAERTGGSVSTLTIQRTQQEDSAVYLCASSLTSGPYEQYFGPGTRLTVT.

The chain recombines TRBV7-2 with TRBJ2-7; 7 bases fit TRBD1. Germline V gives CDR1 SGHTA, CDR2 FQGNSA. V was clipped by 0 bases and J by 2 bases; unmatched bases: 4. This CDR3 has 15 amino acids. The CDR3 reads CASSLALTGAYEQYF. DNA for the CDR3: TGTGCCAGCAGCTTAGCGCTTACAGGGGCCTACGAGCAGTACTTC.

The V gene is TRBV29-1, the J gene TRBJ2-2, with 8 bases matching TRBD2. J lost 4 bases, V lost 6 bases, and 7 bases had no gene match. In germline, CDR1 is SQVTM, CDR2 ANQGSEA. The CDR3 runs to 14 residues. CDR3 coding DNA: TGCAGCGTCTTCCGGGGGGGGCCCACCGGGGAGCTGTTTTTT. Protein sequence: CSVFRGGPTGELFF.

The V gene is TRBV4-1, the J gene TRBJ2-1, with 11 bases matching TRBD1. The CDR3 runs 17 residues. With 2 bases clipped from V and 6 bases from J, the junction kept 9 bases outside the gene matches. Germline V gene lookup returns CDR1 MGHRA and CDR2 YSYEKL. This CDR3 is CASSQPYRDRGTNEQFF. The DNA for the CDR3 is TGCGCCAGCAGCCAACCCTACCGGGACAGGGGGACCAATGAGCAGTTCTTC.

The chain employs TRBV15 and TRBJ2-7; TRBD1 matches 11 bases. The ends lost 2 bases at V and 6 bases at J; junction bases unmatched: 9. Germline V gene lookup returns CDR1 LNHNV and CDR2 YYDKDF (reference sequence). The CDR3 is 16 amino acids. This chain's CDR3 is CATSRSTGQGAVEQYF. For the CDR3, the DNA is TGTGCCACCAGCAGATCCACTGGACAGGGGGCTGTCGAGCAGTACTTC.

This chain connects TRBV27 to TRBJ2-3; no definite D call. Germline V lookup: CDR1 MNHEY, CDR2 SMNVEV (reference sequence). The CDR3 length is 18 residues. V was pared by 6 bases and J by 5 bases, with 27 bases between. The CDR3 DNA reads TGTGCCAGCAGCTCTACCTACATGTGGAGACCACCACAAGATACGCAGTATTTT. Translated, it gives CASSSTYMWRPPQDTQYF.

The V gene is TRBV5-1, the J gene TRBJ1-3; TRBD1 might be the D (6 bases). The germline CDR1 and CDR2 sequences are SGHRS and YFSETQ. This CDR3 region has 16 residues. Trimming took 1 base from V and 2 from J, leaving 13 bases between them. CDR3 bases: TGCGCCAGCAGCTTGCGGTCCGGACAGCCTGGAAACACCATATATTTT. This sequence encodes CASSLRSGQPGNTIYF.

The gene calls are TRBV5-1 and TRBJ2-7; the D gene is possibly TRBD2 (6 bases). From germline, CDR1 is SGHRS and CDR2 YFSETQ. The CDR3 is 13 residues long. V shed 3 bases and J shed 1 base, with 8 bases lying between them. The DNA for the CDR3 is TGCGCCAGCAGCTGGGGACTGTCCTACGAGCAGTACTTC. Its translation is CASSWGLSYEQYF.

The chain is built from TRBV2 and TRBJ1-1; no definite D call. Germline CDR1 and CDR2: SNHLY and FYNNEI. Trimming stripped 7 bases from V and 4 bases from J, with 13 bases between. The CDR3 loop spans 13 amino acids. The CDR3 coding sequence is TGTGCCAGCATCCCCCCTCGCGGCACTGAAGCTTTCTTT. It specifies CASIPPRGTEAFF.

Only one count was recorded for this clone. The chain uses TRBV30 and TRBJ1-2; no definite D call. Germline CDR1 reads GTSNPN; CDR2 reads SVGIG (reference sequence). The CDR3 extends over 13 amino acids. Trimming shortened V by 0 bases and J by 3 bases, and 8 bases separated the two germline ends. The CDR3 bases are TGTGCCTGGAGTGTAAACCGGTACTATGGCTACACCTTC. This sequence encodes CAWSVNRYYGYTF. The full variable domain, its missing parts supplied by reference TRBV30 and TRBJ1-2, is SQTIHQWPATLVQPVGSPLSLECTVEGTSNPNLYWYRQAAGRGLQLLFYSVGIGQISSEVPQNLSASRPQDRQFILSSKKLLLSDSGFYLCAWSVNRYYGYTFGSGTRLTVV.

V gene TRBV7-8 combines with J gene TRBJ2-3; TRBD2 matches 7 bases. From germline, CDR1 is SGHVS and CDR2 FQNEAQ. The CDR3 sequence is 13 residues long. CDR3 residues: CVTSNTRVDTQYF. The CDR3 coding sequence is TGTGTGACTAGCAATACCCGTGTGGATACGCAGTATTTT.

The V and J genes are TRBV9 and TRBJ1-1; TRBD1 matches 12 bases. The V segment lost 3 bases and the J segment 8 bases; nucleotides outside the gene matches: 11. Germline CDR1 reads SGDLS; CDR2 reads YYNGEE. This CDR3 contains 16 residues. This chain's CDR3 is CASSAPHGTGGWEAFF. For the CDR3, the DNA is TGTGCCAGCAGCGCGCCCCATGGGACAGGGGGCTGGGAAGCTTTCTTT.

The CDR3 loop is CSVYRGPADTQYF. CDR3 DNA: TGCAGCGTCTACAGGGGTCCTGCAGATACGCAGTATTTT. This chain connects TRBV29-1 to TRBJ2-3; TRBD1 aligns across 7 bases. This CDR3 comprises 13 residues. V shed 6 bases and J 4 bases; nucleotides not matched to a gene: 7. CDR1 SQVTM and CDR2 ANQGSEA come from the germline V gene.

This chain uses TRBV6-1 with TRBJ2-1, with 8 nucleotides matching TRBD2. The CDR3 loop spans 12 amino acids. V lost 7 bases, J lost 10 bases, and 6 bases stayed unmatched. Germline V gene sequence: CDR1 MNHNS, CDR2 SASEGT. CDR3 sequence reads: CASTETSAEQFF. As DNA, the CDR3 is TGTGCCAGCACCGAGACTAGCGCCGAGCAGTTCTTC.